These 21 T cell receptor beta chains share one sample of origin, sequenced in a study of post-analysis software for immune sequencing data. Overall study findings and caveats: Higher frequency in patients than in controls was seen for about 5 TRBV segments, with TRBV5-6, TRBV5-1 and TRBV20-1 among them.

Antigen specificity for these receptors is unknown. cDNA libraries for TCR beta contained unique molecular identifiers. TCRdb reprocessed the PCR reads via MiXCR and lists one record per CDR3 protein. The profile shows about 430,000 distinct CDR3 sequences, over 30% of them singletons. The sequencing input was blood. These receptors all come from a girl aged 2 to 9 with multiple sclerosis.

The chain is built from TRBV12-3 or TRBV12-4 and TRBJ1-2; D is perhaps TRBD1 (6 bases). The CDR3 extends over 14 amino acids. Deletions cut 7 bases from V and 7 bases from J, with 19 bases between. The DNA of the CDR3 is TGTGCCAGCACCTGCTCAGGGGCGGAATGTGGCTACACCTTC. It encodes CASTCSGAECGYTF.

The rearrangement joins TRBV7-3 to TRBJ1-1; TRBD1 matches at 8 bases. Germline CDR1 and CDR2: SGHTA and FQGTGA. The CDR3 runs 13 residues. Unmatched junction bases numbered 4, after V lost 5 bases and J lost 5 bases. In DNA, the CDR3 is TGTGCCAGCAGCCCGACAGGGGAAACTGAAGCTTTCTTT. Its translation: CASSPTGETEAFF.

As regards this clonotype: An end of the junction does not agree with germline; a read error may underlie this. This chain links TRBV7-7 with TRBJ2-5, with a possible D match to TRBD1 (6 bases). Germline CDR1 reads SSHAT; CDR2 reads FNYEAQ (reference sequence). The CDR3 has 13 residues. The CDR3 is CASSRQVQETQYF. In DNA form, the CDR3 reads TGTGCTAGCAGCCGACAGGTCCAAGAGACCCAGTACTTC.

This clonotype occurred a few times. The rearrangement links TRBV2 to TRBJ2-3; 10 positions agree with TRBD1. Trimming cost V 6 bases and J 4 bases; bases outside gene matches: 7. The CDR3 runs 15 residues. Looked up from germline, CDR1 is SNHLY and CDR2 is FYNNEI. CDR3 bases: TGTGCCAGCAGACTGGGACAGGGGAAGTCAGATACGCAGTATTTT. Residues: CASRLGQGKSDTQYF.

This chain joins TRBV5-1 and TRBJ2-1; 9 bases are shared with TRBD1. V gave up 1 base and J gave up 5 bases; unmatched junction bases: 10. This CDR3 is built from 17 residues. Looked up from germline, CDR1 is SGHRS and CDR2 is YFSETQ. CDR3 protein: CASSLSTGTGWDNEQFF. CDR3 nucleotide sequence: TGCGCCAGCAGCTTGTCTACCGGGACAGGGTGGGACAATGAGCAGTTCTTC.

This clonotype has ten or more counts. V is TRBV5-1 and J is TRBJ2-5; TRBD2 matches 10 bases. The length of the CDR3 is 16 residues. The V and J ends lost 4 bases and 5 bases, in that order; junction bases with no gene match: 11. Germline lookup yields CDR1 SGHRS and CDR2 YFSETQ. The CDR3 region is CASSGSSGGPGETQYF. CDR3 nucleotide sequence: TGCGCCAGCAGCGGTTCTAGCGGGGGACCGGGGGAGACCCAGTACTTC.

The chain joins TRBV12-3 or TRBV12-4 to TRBJ2-1, with 8 bases identical to TRBD2. The V gene end was trimmed by 3 bases and the J gene end by 5 bases; junction bases not matched to a gene: 12. The CDR3 consists of 17 residues. In DNA form, the CDR3 reads TGTGCCAGCAGTTTCCCCCGGGCGGGGGGCCGTGACAATGAGCAGTTCTTC. Translated, it gives CASSFPRAGGRDNEQFF.

This sequence joins TRBV9 and TRBJ2-2, with a weak D call TRBD1 (6 bases). The CDR3 consists of 14 residues. The V gene lost 3 bases and the J gene lost 5 bases, with 11 bases spanning the gap. From germline, CDR1 is SGDLS and CDR2 YYNGEE. CDR3 sequence reads: CASSATTGTGELFF. CDR3 bases: TGTGCCAGCAGCGCCACTACAGGGACCGGGGAGCTGTTTTTT.

V usage is TRBV6-5 and J usage is TRBJ2-7; D possibly corresponds to TRBD1 (6 bases). The CDR3 contains 15 residues. Germline V lookup: CDR1 MNHEY, CDR2 SVGAGI. Deletions cut 2 bases from V and 2 bases from J, with 13 bases between. This CDR3 reads CASSYDWDTTYEQYF. The CDR3 region has the DNA TGTGCCAGCAGTTACGACTGGGACACAACCTACGAGCAGTACTTC.

The V call is TRBV7-2, the J call TRBJ2-5; D unresolved. The J call is uncertain, as TRBJ2-7 better fits the DNA end. CDR1 and CDR2 (germline): SGHTA, FQGNSA. The CDR3 totals 14 residues. In DNA form, the CDR3 reads TGTGCCAGCAGCTCCTTTAGAAGTCCCCACGAGCAGTACTTC. Its translation: CASSSFRSPHEQYF.

CDR3 sequence reads: CASSQDPQRGKGQPQHF. CDR3 DNA sequence: TGTGCCAGCAGCCAAGATCCTCAGCGGGGGAAAGGGCAGCCCCAGCATTTT. V is TRBV7-2 and J is TRBJ1-5, with D maybe TRBD1 (5 bases). Germline V CDR1 and CDR2: SGHTA, FQGNSA. The CDR3 is 17 amino acids. Between the trimmed V and J ends, which lost 5 bases and 7 bases, there was a span of 24 bases.

This sequence joins TRBV7-2 and TRBJ1-5, with TRBD1 as a possible D gene (5 bases). V was trimmed by 1 base and J by 6 bases, leaving 13 bases between them. Germline CDR1 reads SGHTA; CDR2 reads FQGNSA. This CDR3 has 15 residues. CDR3 bases: TGTGCCAGCAGCTTAGTGGTGGGGCAAGGTCAGCCCCAGCATTTT. It encodes CASSLVVGQGQPQHF.

This clonotype has only a few counts. The rearrangement links TRBV29-1 to TRBJ2-1, with D possibly matching TRBD2 (6 bases). V shed 0 bases and J shed 7 bases, with 16 bases lying between them. The CDR3 totals 15 residues. Per the germline V gene, CDR1 is SQVTM and CDR2 is ANQGSEA. The CDR3 DNA reads TGCAGCGTTGAAGAGTTTGGAATAGCGGATAATGAGCAGTTCTTC. Protein product: CSVEEFGIADNEQFF.

This clonotype showed up just a few times. The chain joins TRBV5-1 to TRBJ2-1, with 9 bases fitting TRBD2. Per the germline V gene, CDR1 is SGHRS and CDR2 is YFSETQ. The CDR3 loop spans 16 amino acids. The V and J ends lost 0 bases and 8 bases, in that order; junction bases with no gene match: 9. CDR3 region: CASSLAVAGGPYEQFF. CDR3 sequence (DNA): TGCGCCAGCAGCTTGGCCGTCGCGGGAGGGCCCTATGAGCAGTTCTTC.

The genes are TRBV4-1 and TRBJ2-5; the D call may be TRBD1 or TRBD2 (6 bases each). Germline CDR1 MGHRA, CDR2 YSYEKL. V shed 0 bases and J shed 3 bases, with 11 bases lying between them. The CDR3 loop spans 15 amino acids. This CDR3 is CASSQERRGEETQYF. The CDR3 DNA reads TGCGCCAGCAGCCAAGAAAGGAGGGGGGAAGAGACCCAGTACTTC.

This clonotype was detected only a few times. The V and J genes are TRBV7-9 and TRBJ2-1, with D hard to call. V was shortened by 5 bases and J by 3 bases, with 11 bases between the two germline ends. From germline, CDR1 is SEHNR and CDR2 FQNEAQ (reference sequence). This CDR3 has 14 residues. The CDR3 loop reads CASSRPGFYNEQFF. The CDR3 coding sequence is TGTGCCAGCAGCCGCCCTGGGTTCTACAATGAGCAGTTCTTC.

This clonotype was observed a few times. J is TRBJ2-1 and V is TRBV27; tentatively, D is TRBD2 (6 bases). V lost 0 bases and J 4 bases, leaving 10 bases between the germline ends. The length of the CDR3 is 15 residues. Germline CDR1 reads MNHEY; CDR2 reads SMNVEV (reference sequence). Here the CDR3 reads CASSLSRGNYNEQFF. DNA for the CDR3: TGTGCCAGCAGTTTATCACGGGGGAATTACAATGAGCAGTTCTTC.

This clonotype was picked up a small number of times. This sequence joins TRBV5-5 and TRBJ1-2, with D possibly matching TRBD1 (6 bases). The CDR3 spans 14 residues. The germline V gene has CDR1 SGHKS and CDR2 YYEKEE (reference sequence). The ends were cut back, 4 bases at V and 5 bases at J, with 15 bases in the middle. CDR3 DNA: TGTGCCAGCAGCCCCAGGGGAGGGGAGTATGGCTACACCTTC. It specifies CASSPRGGEYGYTF.

This clonotype was recorded a few times. This chain uses TRBV13 with TRBJ2-3, with 12 nucleotides matching TRBD2. Germline V gives CDR1 PRHDT, CDR2 FYEKMQ (reference sequence). The CDR3 is made up of 18 amino acids. The V gene end was trimmed by 5 bases and the J gene end by 2 bases; junction bases not matched to a gene: 11. The CDR3 loop reads CASSKLAGGRGNTDTQYF. As DNA, the CDR3 is TGTGCCAGCAGCAAACTAGCGGGAGGAAGAGGAAACACAGATACGCAGTATTTT. The full variable domain, rest sourced from reference TRBV13 and TRBJ2-3, is AAGVIQSPRHLIKEKRETATLKCYPIPRHDTVYWYQQGPGQDPQFLISFYEKMQSDKGSIPDRFSAQQFSDYHSELNMSSLELGDSALYFCASSKLAGGRGNTDTQYFGPGTRLTVL.

In this sample, this clonotype turned up a few times. This chain connects TRBV5-1 to TRBJ2-5, with D perhaps matching TRBD1 or TRBD2 (5 bases each). Trimming took off 5 bases at V and 2 bases at J, with 19 bases between the two ends. The CDR3 is made up of 16 amino acids. Germline assignment: CDR1 SGHRS and CDR2 YFSETQ. CDR3 nucleotide sequence: TGCGCCAGCAGGCCTTCGAGGGGCAGCTCTCAAGAGACCCAGTACTTC. Translation: CASRPSRGSSQETQYF. The complete variable domain, with remaining parts taken from reference TRBV5-1 and TRBJ2-5, reads KAGVTQTPRYLIKTRGQQVTLSCSPISGHRSVSWYQQTPGQGLQFLFEYFSETQRNKGNFPGRFSGRQFSNSRSEMNVSTLELGDSALYLCASRPSRGSSQETQYFGPGTRLLVL.

The genes are TRBV9 and TRBJ2-3; 10 bases are a match to TRBD1. Germline V gene sequence: CDR1 SGDLS, CDR2 YYNGEE. V lost 0 bases to trimming and J lost 5 bases; unmatched junction nucleotides: 6. The CDR3 contains 16 residues. Written as DNA, the CDR3 is TGTGCCAGCAGCGTAGGACAGGGGGCTTTTGGAGATACGCAGTATTTT. Translating gives CASSVGQGAFGDTQYF.